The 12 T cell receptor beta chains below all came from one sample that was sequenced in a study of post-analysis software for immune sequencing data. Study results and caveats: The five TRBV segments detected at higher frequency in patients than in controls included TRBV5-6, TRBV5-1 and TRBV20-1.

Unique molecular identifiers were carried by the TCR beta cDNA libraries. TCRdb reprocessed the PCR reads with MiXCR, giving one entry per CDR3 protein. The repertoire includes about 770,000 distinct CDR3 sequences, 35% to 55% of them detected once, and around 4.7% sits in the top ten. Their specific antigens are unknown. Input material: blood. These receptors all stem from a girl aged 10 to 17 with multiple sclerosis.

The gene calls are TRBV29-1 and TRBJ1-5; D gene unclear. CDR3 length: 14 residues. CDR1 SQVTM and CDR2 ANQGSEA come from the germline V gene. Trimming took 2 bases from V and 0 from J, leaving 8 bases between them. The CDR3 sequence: CSVERRDSNQPQHF. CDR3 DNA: TGCAGCGTTGAAAGGCGGGATAGCAATCAGCCCCAGCATTTT. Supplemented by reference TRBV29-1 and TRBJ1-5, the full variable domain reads SAVISQKPSRDICQRGTSLTIQCQVDSQVTMMFWYRQQPGQSLTLIATANQGSEATYESGFVIDKFPISRPNLTFSTLTVSNMSPEDSSIYLCSVERRDSNQPQHFGDGTRLSIL.

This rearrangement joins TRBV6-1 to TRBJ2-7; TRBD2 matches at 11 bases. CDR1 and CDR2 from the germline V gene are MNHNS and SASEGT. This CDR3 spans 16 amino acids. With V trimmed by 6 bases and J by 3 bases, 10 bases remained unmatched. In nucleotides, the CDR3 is TGTGCCAGCAGACCGGGACTAGCGGACCCATACTACGAGCAGTACTTC. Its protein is CASRPGLADPYYEQYF.

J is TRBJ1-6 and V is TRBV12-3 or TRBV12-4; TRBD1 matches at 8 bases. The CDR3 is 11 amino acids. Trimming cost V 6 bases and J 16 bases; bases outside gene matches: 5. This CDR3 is CASSRGTGLHF. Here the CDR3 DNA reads TGTGCCAGCAGCCGAGGGACAGGTCTCCACTTT.

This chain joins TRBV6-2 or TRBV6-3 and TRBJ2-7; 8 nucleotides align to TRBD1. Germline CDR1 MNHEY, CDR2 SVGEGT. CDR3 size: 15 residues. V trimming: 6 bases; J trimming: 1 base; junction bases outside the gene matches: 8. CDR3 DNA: TGTGCCAGCAGACCAGGGGGCTCCGCTTCCTACGAGCAGTACTTC. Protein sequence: CASRPGGSASYEQYF.

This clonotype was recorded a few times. Here the CDR3 reads CATSREELSTDTQYF. CDR3 sequence (DNA): TGTGCCACCAGCAGAGAGGAACTAAGCACAGATACGCAGTATTTT. The chain is built from TRBV15 and TRBJ2-3; D unresolved. Germline CDR1 LNHNV, CDR2 YYDKDF (reference sequence). The CDR3 loop spans 15 amino acids. Trimming took off 0 bases at V and 0 bases at J, with 7 bases between the two ends.

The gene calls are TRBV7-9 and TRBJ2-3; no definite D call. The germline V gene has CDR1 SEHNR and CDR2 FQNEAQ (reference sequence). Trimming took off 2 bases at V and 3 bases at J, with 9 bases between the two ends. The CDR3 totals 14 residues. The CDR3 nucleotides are TGTGCCAGCAGCTTAAGGTGGGCGACAGATACGCAGTATTTT. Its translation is CASSLRWATDTQYF.

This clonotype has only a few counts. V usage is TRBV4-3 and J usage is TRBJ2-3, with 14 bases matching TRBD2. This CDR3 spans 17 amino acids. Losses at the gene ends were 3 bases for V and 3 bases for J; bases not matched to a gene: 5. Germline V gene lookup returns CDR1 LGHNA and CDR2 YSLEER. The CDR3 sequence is CASSQGTSGSQTDTQYF. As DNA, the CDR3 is TGCGCCAGCAGCCAGGGGACTAGCGGGAGCCAAACAGATACGCAGTATTTT.

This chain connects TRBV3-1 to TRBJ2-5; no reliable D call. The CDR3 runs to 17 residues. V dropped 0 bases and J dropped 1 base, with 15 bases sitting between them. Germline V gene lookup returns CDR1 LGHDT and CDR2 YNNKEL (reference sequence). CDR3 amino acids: CASSQDRLVGSQETQYF. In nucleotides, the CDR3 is TGTGCCAGCAGCCAAGATCGGCTTGTGGGCTCCCAAGAGACCCAGTACTTC.

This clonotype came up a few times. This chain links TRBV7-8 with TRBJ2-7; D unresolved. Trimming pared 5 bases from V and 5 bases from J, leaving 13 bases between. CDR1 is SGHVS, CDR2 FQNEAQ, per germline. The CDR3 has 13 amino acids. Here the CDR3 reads CASSLPNAHEQYF. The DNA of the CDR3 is TGTGCCAGCAGCCTTCCCAACGCCCACGAGCAGTACTTC.

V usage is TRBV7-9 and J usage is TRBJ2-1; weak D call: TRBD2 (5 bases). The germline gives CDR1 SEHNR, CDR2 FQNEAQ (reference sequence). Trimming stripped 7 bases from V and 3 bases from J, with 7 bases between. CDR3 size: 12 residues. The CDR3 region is CASTGNYNEQFF. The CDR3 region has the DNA TGTGCCAGCACCGGGAACTACAATGAGCAGTTCTTC.

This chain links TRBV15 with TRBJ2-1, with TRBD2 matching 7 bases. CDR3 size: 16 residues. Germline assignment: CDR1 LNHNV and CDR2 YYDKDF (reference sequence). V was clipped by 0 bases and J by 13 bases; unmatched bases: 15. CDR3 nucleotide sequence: TGTGCCACCAGCAGAGACCTAGCGGACCTTGTGGAGACCCAGTTCTTC. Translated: CATSRDLADLVETQFF.

The CDR3 reads CATSRSLRAGFVADTQYF. CDR3 in DNA: TGTGCCACCAGCAGAAGCCTCCGAGCGGGATTCGTCGCAGATACGCAGTATTTT. V is TRBV15 and J is TRBJ2-3; 7 nucleotides line up with TRBD2. The CDR3 consists of 18 residues. With V trimmed by 2 bases and J by 4 bases, 15 bases remained unmatched. Germline-derived CDR1 and CDR2 are LNHNV and YYDKDF (reference sequence).